The 14 T cell receptor beta chains presented below share a single source sample, sequenced in a study of shared clonotypes between healthy human individuals. The protocol was immunoSEQ multiplex PCR, while the TCRdb copy is restricted to in-frame clones and leaves out a portion. The sample has about 470,000 clones, around 75% seen once. The specimen was PBMCs. These receptors came from a woman aged 40 to 50 in good health. Some clones in this sample may be carry-over from other donors' samples.

J is TRBJ1-1 and V is TRBV7-2, with 7 bases aligning to TRBD1. Germline values: CDR1 SGHTA, CDR2 FQGNSA. The CDR3 is 15 residues long. V lost 8 bases, J lost 2 bases, and 11 bases stayed unmatched. The DNA for the CDR3 is TGTGCCAGCGTGTTTGGGGACAGACGAAACACTGAAGCTTTCTTT. This sequence encodes CASVFGDRRNTEAFF. The full variable domain, rest sourced from reference TRBV7-2 and TRBJ1-1, is GAGVSQSPSNKVTEKGKDVELRCDPISGHTALYWYRQSLGQGLEFLIYFQGNSAPDKSGLPSDRFSAERTGGSVSTLTIQRTQQEDSAVYLCASVFGDRRNTEAFFGQGTRLTVV.

This chain uses TRBV2 with TRBJ1-2; D not certain. The V and J ends lost 5 bases and 4 bases respectively, with 11 bases between them. CDR1 and CDR2 from the germline V gene are SNHLY and FYNNEI. CDR3 length: 13 amino acids. Here the CDR3 reads CASSWSTLYGYTF. In DNA form, the CDR3 reads TGTGCCAGCAGTTGGTCGACCCTCTATGGCTACACCTTC.

This chain connects TRBV28 to TRBJ1-1; TRBD1 matches at 9 bases. The CDR3 has 15 amino acids. Germline trimming cut 8 bases from V and 0 bases from J; bases unmatched to any gene: 7. The germline gives CDR1 MDHEN, CDR2 SYDVKM. CDR3 protein: CASGGTGNMNTEAFF. The CDR3 DNA follows: TGTGCCAGCGGGGGGACAGGGAACATGAACACTGAAGCTTTCTTT.

J is TRBJ1-3 and V is TRBV30, with D unresolved. Germline CDR1 reads GTSNPN; CDR2 reads SVGIG (reference sequence). Trimming stripped 2 bases from V and 0 bases from J, with 14 bases between. The CDR3 length is 16 residues. As DNA, the CDR3 is TGTGCCTGGAGTCCCCTCGGGGAACCCTCTGGAAACACCATATATTTT. This codes for CAWSPLGEPSGNTIYF.

On this clone: This may arise from a read error, as a much more abundant clone is one base away. The chain recombines TRBV5-4 with TRBJ1-1, with D hard to call. V was cut by 0 bases and J by 4 bases, with 4 bases left in between. The CDR3 has 12 residues. Germline CDR1 reads SGHNT; CDR2 reads YYREEE (reference sequence). The CDR3 nucleotides are TGTGCCAGCAGCTTGGACAGCACTGAAGCTTTCTTT. Translation: CASSLDSTEAFF.

The CDR3: CAISDSSSTDTQYF. The DNA of the CDR3 is TGTGCCATCAGTGACTCTAGCAGCACAGATACGCAGTATTTT. The chain links TRBV10-3 to TRBJ2-3, with D possibly TRBD2 on 5 matching bases. The CDR3 is made up of 14 amino acids. V was clipped by 3 bases and J by 0 bases, with 7 bases between them. Germline V gene lookup returns CDR1 ENHRY and CDR2 SYGVKD.

The J gene is TRBJ2-2, the V gene TRBV6-6; no definite D call. The CDR3 covers 14 residues. V lost 7 bases to trimming and J lost 2 bases, with 11 bases between them. Germline CDR1 MNHNY, CDR2 SVGAGI (reference sequence). CDR3: CASTGSRNTGELFF. In DNA form, the CDR3 reads TGTGCCAGCACCGGCAGTCGAAACACCGGGGAGCTGTTTTTT.

The V call is TRBV27, the J call TRBJ2-3, with D perhaps matching TRBD1 (6 bases). CDR1 MNHEY and CDR2 SMNVEV come from the germline V gene (reference sequence). The length of the CDR3 is 15 residues. V dropped 4 bases and J dropped 6 bases, with 17 bases sitting between them. In DNA form, the CDR3 reads TGTGCCAGCAGTTCCACGGGTTTTAGGGGGGATACGCAGTATTTT. This sequence encodes CASSSTGFRGDTQYF.

This clone was seen only a few times. The chain recombines TRBV2 with TRBJ1-4, with unresolved D. This CDR3 contains 13 residues. Germline CDR1 reads SNHLY; CDR2 reads FYNNEI. V shed 6 bases and J shed 7 bases, with 12 bases lying between them. CDR3 nucleotides: TGTGCCAGCAGCCCCCGCTCGGGTGAAAAACTGTTTTTT. Its translation: CASSPRSGEKLFF. Supplemented by reference TRBV2 and TRBJ1-4, the full variable domain reads EPEVTQTPSHQVTQMGQEVILRCVPISNHLYFYWYRQILGQKVEFLVSFYNNEISEKSEIFDDQFSVERPDGSNFTLKIRSTKLEDSAMYFCASSPRSGEKLFFGSGTQLSVL.

The V call is TRBV29-1, the J call TRBJ1-2; D not certain. Per germline, CDR1 SQVTM and CDR2 ANQGSEA. The CDR3 totals 12 residues. With 3 bases removed from V and 7 bases from J, the gap between germline ends came to 12 bases. The DNA for the CDR3 is TGCAGCGTTGACACTCAACCGCGTGGCTACACCTTC. It translates to CSVDTQPRGYTF.

The sample holds one count of this clone. V gene TRBV7-9 combines with J gene TRBJ2-2; 7 bases are a match to TRBD1. CDR1 is SEHNR, CDR2 FQNEAQ, per germline (reference sequence). This CDR3 region has 16 residues. The ends lost 4 bases at V and 1 base at J; junction bases unmatched: 6. Here the CDR3 DNA reads TGTGCCAGCAGCTCCGTTCGGACAGGGAACACCGGGGAGCTGTTTTTT. This translates into CASSSVRTGNTGELFF.

This clone has a single count. The V and J genes are TRBV5-1 and TRBJ1-6, with 11 bases lining up with TRBD1. Germline-derived CDR1 and CDR2 are SGHRS and YFSETQ. This CDR3 is 16 amino acids long. The V and J ends lost 2 bases and 8 bases, in that order; junction bases with no gene match: 6. CDR3 DNA: TGCGCCAGCAGCTTACCCCGGACAGGGGGCGATTCACCCCTCCACTTT. Its protein is CASSLPRTGGDSPLHF.

The chain couples TRBV28 to TRBJ2-3, with TRBD1 matching over 7 bases. The CDR3 consists of 14 residues. V gave up 5 bases and J gave up 9 bases; unmatched junction bases: 11. Germline V CDR1 and CDR2: MDHEN, SYDVKM. The CDR3 DNA sequence: TGTGCCAGCAGTCCGCATACAGGGGCGAAGACGCAGTATTTT. It encodes CASSPHTGAKTQYF.

The CDR3 DNA reads TGTGCCACCAGCAGAGCGGGACAGGGGTCCTACGAGCAGTACTTC. It is translated as CATSRAGQGSYEQYF. The chain is built from TRBV15 and TRBJ2-7; the match to TRBD1 covers 10 bases. The CDR3 has 15 residues. From germline, CDR1 is LNHNV and CDR2 YYDKDF (reference sequence). V shed 1 base and J 1 base; nucleotides not matched to a gene: 1. Filled out from reference TRBV15 and TRBJ2-7, the complete variable domain reads DAMVIQNPRYQVTQFGKPVTLSCSQTLNHNVMYWYQQKSSQAPKLLFHYYDKDFNNEADTPDNFQSRRPNTSFCFLDIRSPGLGDTAMYLCATSRAGQGSYEQYFGPGTRLTVT.